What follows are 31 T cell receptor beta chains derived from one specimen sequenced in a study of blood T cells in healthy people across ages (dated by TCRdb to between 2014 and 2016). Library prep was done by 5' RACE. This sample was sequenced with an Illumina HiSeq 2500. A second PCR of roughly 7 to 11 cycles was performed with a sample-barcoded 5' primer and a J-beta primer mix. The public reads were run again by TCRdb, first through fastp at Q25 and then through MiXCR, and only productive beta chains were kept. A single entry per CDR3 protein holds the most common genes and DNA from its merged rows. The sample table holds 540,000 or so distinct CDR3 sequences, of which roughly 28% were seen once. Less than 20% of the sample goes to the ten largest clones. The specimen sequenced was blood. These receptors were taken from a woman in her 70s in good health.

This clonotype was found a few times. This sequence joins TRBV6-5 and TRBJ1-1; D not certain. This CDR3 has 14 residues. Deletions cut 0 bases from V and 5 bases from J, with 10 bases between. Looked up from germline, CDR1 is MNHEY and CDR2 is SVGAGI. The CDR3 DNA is TGTGCCAGCAGTTACTCGATCGGGCGGACTGAAGCTTTCTTT. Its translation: CASSYSIGRTEAFF.

In nucleotides, the CDR3 is TGCGCCAGCAGCCAAGAGGTCGGGGGGCGCAGGGGAAATGAGCAGTTCTTC. Its protein is CASSQEVGGRRGNEQFF. The rearrangement joins TRBV4-3 to TRBJ2-1; tentatively, D is TRBD2 (7 bases). This CDR3 comprises 17 residues. Germline values: CDR1 LGHNA, CDR2 YSLEER. V lost 0 bases and J 7 bases, leaving 19 bases between the germline ends.

CDR3 nucleotides: TGTGCCAGCAGTCGTACCGGGACAGGGAGTGAAAAACTGTTTTTT. It yields the protein CASSRTGTGSEKLFF. This sequence joins TRBV28 and TRBJ1-4, with 9 bases aligning to TRBD1. With 5 bases clipped from V and 7 bases from J, the junction kept 8 bases outside the gene matches. The CDR3 consists of 15 residues. CDR1 is MDHEN, CDR2 SYDVKM, per germline.

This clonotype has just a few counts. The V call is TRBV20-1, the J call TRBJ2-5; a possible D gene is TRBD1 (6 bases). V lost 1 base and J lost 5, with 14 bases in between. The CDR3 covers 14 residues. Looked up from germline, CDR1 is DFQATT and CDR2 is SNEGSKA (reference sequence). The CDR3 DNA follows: TGCAGTGCTAGAGCCTATGGTCAGGGGGAGACCCAGTACTTC. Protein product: CSARAYGQGETQYF.

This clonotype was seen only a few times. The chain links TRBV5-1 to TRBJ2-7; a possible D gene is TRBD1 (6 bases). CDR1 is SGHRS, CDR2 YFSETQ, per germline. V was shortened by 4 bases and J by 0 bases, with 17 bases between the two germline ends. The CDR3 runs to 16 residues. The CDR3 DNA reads TGCGCCAGCAGCCCAGGGGCGGGCGCTAGCTCCTACGAGCAGTACTTC. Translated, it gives CASSPGAGASSYEQYF.

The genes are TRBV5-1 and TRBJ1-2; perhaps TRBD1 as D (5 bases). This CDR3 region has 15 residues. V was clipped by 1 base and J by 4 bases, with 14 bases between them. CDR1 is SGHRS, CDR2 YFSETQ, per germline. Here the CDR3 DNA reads TGCGCCAGCAGCTTGTCCCAGGGTGGCGGCTATGGCTACACCTTC. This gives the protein CASSLSQGGGYGYTF. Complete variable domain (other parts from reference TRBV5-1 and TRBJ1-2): KAGVTQTPRYLIKTRGQQVTLSCSPISGHRSVSWYQQTPGQGLQFLFEYFSETQRNKGNFPGRFSGRQFSNSRSEMNVSTLELGDSALYLCASSLSQGGGYGYTFGSGTRLTVV.

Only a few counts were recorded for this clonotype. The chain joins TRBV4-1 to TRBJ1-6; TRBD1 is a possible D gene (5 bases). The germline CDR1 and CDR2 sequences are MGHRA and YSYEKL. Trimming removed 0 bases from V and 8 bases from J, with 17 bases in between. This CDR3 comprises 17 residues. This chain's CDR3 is CASSQDPSGTTHSPLHF. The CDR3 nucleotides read TGCGCCAGCAGCCAAGATCCGTCAGGGACGACGCATTCACCCCTCCACTTT.

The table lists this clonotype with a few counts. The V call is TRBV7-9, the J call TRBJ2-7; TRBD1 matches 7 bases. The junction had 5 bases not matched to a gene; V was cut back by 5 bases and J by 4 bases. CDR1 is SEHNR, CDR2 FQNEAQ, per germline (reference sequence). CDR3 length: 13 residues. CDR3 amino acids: CASSVDREYEQYF. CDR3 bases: TGTGCCAGCAGCGTCGACAGGGAGTACGAGCAGTACTTC.

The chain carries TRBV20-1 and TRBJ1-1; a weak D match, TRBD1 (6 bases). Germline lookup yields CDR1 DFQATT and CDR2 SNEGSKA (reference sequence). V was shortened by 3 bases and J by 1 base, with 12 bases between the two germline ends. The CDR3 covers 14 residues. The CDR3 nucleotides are TGCAGTGCTAGCCCCTCGACAGGGAACACTGAAGCTTTCTTT. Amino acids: CSASPSTGNTEAFF.

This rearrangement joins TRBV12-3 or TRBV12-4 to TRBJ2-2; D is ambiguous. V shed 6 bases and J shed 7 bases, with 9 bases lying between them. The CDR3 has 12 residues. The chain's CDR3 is CASRQIGGELFF. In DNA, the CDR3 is TGTGCCAGCAGGCAAATTGGCGGGGAGCTGTTTTTT.

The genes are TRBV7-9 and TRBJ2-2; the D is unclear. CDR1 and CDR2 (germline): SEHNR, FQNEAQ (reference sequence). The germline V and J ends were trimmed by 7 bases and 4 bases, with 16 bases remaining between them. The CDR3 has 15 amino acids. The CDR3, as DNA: TGTGCCAGCACCCCATTTTCAACGGCCACCGGGGAGCTGTTTTTT. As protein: CASTPFSTATGELFF.

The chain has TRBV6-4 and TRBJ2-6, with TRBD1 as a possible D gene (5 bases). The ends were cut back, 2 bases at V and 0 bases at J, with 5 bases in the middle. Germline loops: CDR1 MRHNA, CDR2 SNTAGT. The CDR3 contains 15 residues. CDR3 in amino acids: CASSDGASGANVLTF. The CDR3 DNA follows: TGTGCCAGCAGTGACGGGGCCTCTGGGGCCAACGTCCTGACTTTC.

The CDR3 reads CASSLSNRDGEAFF. The CDR3 bases are TGTGCCAGCAGTTTATCGAACAGGGACGGTGAAGCTTTCTTT. The gene calls are TRBV27 and TRBJ1-1; D possibly corresponds to TRBD1 (6 bases). Deletions cut 0 bases from V and 7 bases from J, with 12 bases between. The CDR3 extends over 14 amino acids. The germline CDR1 and CDR2 sequences are MNHEY and SMNVEV (reference sequence).

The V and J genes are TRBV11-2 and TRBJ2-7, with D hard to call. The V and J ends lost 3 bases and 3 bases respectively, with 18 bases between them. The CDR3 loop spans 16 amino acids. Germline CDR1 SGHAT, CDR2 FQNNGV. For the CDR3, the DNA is TGTGCCAGCAGCTTGCCTATACGGAAGTTGAACTACGAGCAGTACTTC. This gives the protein CASSLPIRKLNYEQYF.

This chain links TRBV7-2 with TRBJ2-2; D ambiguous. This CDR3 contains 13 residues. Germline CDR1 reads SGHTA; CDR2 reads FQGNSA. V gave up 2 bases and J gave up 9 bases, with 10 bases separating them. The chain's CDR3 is CASSLSQQRELFF. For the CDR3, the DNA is TGTGCCAGCAGCTTATCTCAACAGAGGGAGCTGTTTTTT. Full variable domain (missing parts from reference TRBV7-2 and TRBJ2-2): GAGVSQSPSNKVTEKGKDVELRCDPISGHTALYWYRQSLGQGLEFLIYFQGNSAPDKSGLPSDRFSAERTGGSVSTLTIQRTQQEDSAVYLCASSLSQQRELFFGEGSRLTVL.

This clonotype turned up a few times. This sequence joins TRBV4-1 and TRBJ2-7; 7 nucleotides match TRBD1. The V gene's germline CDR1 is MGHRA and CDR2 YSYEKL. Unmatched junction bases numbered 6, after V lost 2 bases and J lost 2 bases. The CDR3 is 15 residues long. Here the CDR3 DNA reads TGCGCCAGCAGCCAATATGGGGACAGAACCTACGAGCAGTACTTC. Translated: CASSQYGDRTYEQYF.

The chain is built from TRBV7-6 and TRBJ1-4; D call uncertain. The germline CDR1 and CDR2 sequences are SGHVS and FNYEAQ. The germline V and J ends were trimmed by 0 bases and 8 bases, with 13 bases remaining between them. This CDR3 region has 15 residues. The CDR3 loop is CASSLAGPMGEKLFF. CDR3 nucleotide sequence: TGTGCCAGCAGCTTAGCTGGGCCGATGGGGGAAAAACTGTTTTTT.

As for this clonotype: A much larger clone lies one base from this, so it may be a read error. The CDR3 nucleotides read TGCGCCAGCACTTCCCGGGCAGGTTCCTACGAGCAGTACTTC. Translating gives CASTSRAGSYEQYF. The chain joins TRBV5-1 to TRBJ2-1; D not resolved. The J call could be wrong; TRBJ2-7 is a better fit for the DNA end. In germline, CDR1 is SGHRS, CDR2 YFSETQ. The CDR3 runs to 14 residues.

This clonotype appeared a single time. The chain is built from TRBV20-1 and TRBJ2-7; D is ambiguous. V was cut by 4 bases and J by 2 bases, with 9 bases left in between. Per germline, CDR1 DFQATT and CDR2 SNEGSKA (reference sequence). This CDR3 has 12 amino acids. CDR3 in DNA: TGCAGTGCTATCATCTTTCCCTACGAGCAGTACTTC. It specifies CSAIIFPYEQYF.

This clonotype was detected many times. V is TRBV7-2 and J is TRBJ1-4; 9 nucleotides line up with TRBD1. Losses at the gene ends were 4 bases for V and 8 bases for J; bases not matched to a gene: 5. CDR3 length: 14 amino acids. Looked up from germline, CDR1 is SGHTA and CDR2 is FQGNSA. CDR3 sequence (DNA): TGTGCCAGCAGCTCACAGGGGGCGGGAGAAAAACTGTTTTTT. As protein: CASSSQGAGEKLFF.

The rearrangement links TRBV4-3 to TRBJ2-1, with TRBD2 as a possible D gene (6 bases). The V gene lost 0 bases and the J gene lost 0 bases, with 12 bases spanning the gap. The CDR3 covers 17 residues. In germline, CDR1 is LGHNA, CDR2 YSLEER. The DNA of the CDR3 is TGCGCCAGCAGCCAAGATGGGGCGGGAAGCTCCTACAATGAGCAGTTCTTC. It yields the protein CASSQDGAGSSYNEQFF.

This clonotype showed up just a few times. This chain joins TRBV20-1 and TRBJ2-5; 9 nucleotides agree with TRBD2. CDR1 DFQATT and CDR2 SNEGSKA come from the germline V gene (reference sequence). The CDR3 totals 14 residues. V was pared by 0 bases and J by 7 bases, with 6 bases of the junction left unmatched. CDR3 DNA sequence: TGCAGTGCTAGAGATCCACTAGCGGGCGGGACCCAGTACTTC. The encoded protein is CSARDPLAGGTQYF.

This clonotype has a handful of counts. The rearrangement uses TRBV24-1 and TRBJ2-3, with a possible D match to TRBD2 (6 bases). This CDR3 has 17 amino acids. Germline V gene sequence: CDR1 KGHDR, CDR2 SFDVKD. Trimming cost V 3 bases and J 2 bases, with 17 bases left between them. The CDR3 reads CATSDPRGFFSTDTQYF. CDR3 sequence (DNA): TGTGCCACCAGTGATCCCCGGGGGTTTTTCTCCACAGATACGCAGTATTTT.

As DNA, the CDR3 is TGCGCCAGCAGCTTCGTGCCAGCCACAGATACGCAGTATTTT. It translates to CASSFVPATDTQYF. The chain recombines TRBV5-1 with TRBJ2-3; D is ambiguous. The CDR3 contains 14 residues. From germline, CDR1 is SGHRS and CDR2 YFSETQ. V dropped 2 bases and J dropped 2 bases, with 9 bases sitting between them.

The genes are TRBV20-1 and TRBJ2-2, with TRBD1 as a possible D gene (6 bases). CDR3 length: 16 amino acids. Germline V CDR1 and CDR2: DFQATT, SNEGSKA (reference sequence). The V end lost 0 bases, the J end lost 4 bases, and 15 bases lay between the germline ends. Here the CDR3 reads CSARDRRAGVTGELFF. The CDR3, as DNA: TGCAGTGCTAGAGATCGTAGGGCAGGGGTCACCGGGGAGCTGTTTTTT.

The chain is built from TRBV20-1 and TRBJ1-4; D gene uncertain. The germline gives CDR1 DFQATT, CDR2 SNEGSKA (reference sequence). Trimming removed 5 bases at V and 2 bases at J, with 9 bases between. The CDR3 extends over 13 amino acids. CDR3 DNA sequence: TGCAGTGCTCCGTCAATGACTAATGAAAAACTGTTTTTT. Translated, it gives CSAPSMTNEKLFF.

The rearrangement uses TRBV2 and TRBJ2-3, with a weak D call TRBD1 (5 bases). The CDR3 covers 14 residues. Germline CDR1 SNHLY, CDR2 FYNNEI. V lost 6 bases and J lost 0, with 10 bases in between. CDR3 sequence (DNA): TGTGCCAGCAGGGGGCGGTTCAGCACAGATACGCAGTATTTT. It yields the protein CASRGRFSTDTQYF.

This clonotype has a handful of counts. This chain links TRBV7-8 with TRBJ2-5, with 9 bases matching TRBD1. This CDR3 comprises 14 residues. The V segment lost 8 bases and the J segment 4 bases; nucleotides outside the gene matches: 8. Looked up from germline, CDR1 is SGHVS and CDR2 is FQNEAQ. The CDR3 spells CASLRDRVLETQYF. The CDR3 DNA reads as TGTGCCAGCCTCCGGGACAGGGTTTTAGAGACCCAGTACTTC. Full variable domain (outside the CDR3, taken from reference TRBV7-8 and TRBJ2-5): GAGVSQSPRYKVAKRGQDVALRCDPISGHVSLFWYQQALGQGPEFLTYFQNEAQLDKSGLPSDRFFAERPEGSVSTLKIQRTQQEDSAVYLCASLRDRVLETQYFGPGTRLLVL.

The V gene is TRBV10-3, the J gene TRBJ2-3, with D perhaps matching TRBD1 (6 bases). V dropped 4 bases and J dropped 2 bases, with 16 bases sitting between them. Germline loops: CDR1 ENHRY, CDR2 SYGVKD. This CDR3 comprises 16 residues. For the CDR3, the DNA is TGTGCCATCAGTGGGGACACCAACCGTCCCACAGATACGCAGTATTTT. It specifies CAISGDTNRPTDTQYF.

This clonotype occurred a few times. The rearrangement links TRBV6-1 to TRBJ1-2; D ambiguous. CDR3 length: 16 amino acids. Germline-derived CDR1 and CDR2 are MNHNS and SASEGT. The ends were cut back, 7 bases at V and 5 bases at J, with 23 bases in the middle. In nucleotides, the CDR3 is TGTGCCAGCAACGAAGCCCCGAGTGGCAGGAAGTATGGCTACACCTTC. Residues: CASNEAPSGRKYGYTF.

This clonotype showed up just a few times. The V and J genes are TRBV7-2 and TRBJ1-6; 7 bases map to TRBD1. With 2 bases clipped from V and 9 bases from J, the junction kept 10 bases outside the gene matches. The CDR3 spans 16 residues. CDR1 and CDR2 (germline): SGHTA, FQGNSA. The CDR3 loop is CASSLMARQGGSPLHF. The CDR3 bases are TGTGCCAGCAGCTTAATGGCGAGACAGGGTGGTTCACCCCTCCACTTT.